Shown below are 27 T cell receptor beta chains from a single sample sequenced in a study of blood T cell repertoires in COVID-19. This table comes from immunoSEQ multiplex PCR, and its TCRdb copy is limited to in-frame clones, with some not included. The sample lists tens of thousands of clones; more than 75% were seen once. Material for sequencing was peripheral blood. The source of these receptors is a human donor in a cohort sampled during active COVID-19. The donor label of this sample is uncertain.

The CDR3 sequence: CASSPTSGGHEQFF. The CDR3 DNA reads as TGTGCCAGCTCACCGACTAGCGGGGGCCATGAGCAGTTCTTC. This chain joins TRBV18 and TRBJ2-1; 12 nucleotides line up with TRBD2. V gave up 3 bases and J gave up 8 bases; unmatched junction bases: 2. This CDR3 has 14 amino acids. Germline CDR1 is KGHSH and CDR2 is LQKENI.

This clone has more than one count but fewer than ten. This chain joins TRBV4-1 and TRBJ2-3; a weak D match, TRBD2 (7 bases). This CDR3 is 14 amino acids long. With 3 bases removed from V and 3 bases from J, the gap between germline ends came to 10 bases. Germline-derived CDR1 and CDR2 are MGHRA and YSYEKL. This CDR3 reads CASSQGGQTDTQYF. The DNA of the CDR3 is TGCGCCAGCAGCCAGGGGGGGCAGACAGATACGCAGTATTTT.

This sequence joins TRBV3-1 (or the pseudogene TRBV3-2) and TRBJ1-2; 10 bases line up with TRBD1. This CDR3 is built from 16 residues. J lost 4 bases, V lost 3 bases, and 8 bases had no gene match. Germline loops: CDR1 LGHDT, CDR2 YNNKEL (reference sequence). Here the CDR3 DNA reads TGTGCCAGCAGCCATACCGACAGGGGGCTTGGCTATGGCTACACCTTC. Amino acids: CASSHTDRGLGYGYTF.

The chain uses TRBV21-1 and TRBJ1-2; the D call TRBD1 from the table was never checked on the DNA. TRBV21-1 is an annotated pseudogene. This CDR3 comprises 18 residues. The chain's CDR3 is CASSKVRYQGDRMYGYTF. The DNA for the CDR3 is TGTGCCAGCAGCAAAGTTCGTTATCAGGGGGACAGGATGTATGGCTACACCTTC.

This chain joins TRBV15 and TRBJ2-7; 7 bases agree with TRBD1. V was pared by 3 bases and J by 3 bases, with 8 bases of the junction left unmatched. CDR1 is LNHNV, CDR2 YYDKDF, per germline (reference sequence). The CDR3 runs 15 residues. CDR3 coding DNA: TGTGCCACCAGCAGCGACAGGGACGGGTTCTACGAGCAGTACTTC. It codes for CATSSDRDGFYEQYF.

The sample holds one count of this clone. The chain is built from TRBV11-2 and TRBJ2-1; 14 nucleotides match TRBD2. Trimming removed 2 bases from V and 8 bases from J; junction bases left unmatched: 2. The V gene's germline CDR1 is SGHAT and CDR2 FQNNGV. The CDR3 length is 15 residues. The CDR3 loop reads CASSLRLAGGDEQFF. CDR3 sequence (DNA): TGTGCCAGCAGCTTAAGACTAGCGGGGGGGGATGAGCAGTTCTTC.

This clone was seen just once. This chain connects TRBV7-9 to TRBJ1-1, with D perhaps matching TRBD1 (6 bases). The CDR3 length is 13 residues. Germline V gives CDR1 SEHNR, CDR2 FQNEAQ (reference sequence). V was pared by 11 bases and J by 1 base, with 14 bases between. CDR3 in DNA: TGTGCCCCAGCCCCGACAGGGAACACTGAAGCTTTCTTT. Residues: CAPAPTGNTEAFF.

The V call is TRBV24-1, the J call TRBJ2-7; 8 nucleotides line up with TRBD1. CDR3 length: 14 amino acids. Germline CDR1 KGHDR, CDR2 SFDVKD. The junction had 4 bases not matched to a gene; V was cut back by 3 bases and J by 4 bases. CDR3: CATSDGQGSYEQYF. The CDR3 nucleotides read TGTGCCACCAGTGATGGACAGGGATCGTACGAGCAGTACTTC.

V is TRBV2 and J is TRBJ2-3, with D perhaps TRBD2 (6 bases). Germline V gene data show CDR1 as SNHLY and CDR2 as FYNNEI. With 8 bases removed from V and 2 bases from J, the gap between germline ends came to 11 bases. The CDR3 is 13 amino acids. This CDR3 is CASPTRDTDTQYF. As DNA, the CDR3 is TGTGCCAGCCCGACTAGAGACACAGATACGCAGTATTTT.

V is TRBV12-3 or TRBV12-4 and J is TRBJ1-2; TRBD1 matches 8 bases. The CDR3 sequence is 13 residues long. V lost 3 bases to trimming and J lost 8 bases; unmatched junction nucleotides: 5. CDR3: CASSFSGTGGYTF. The CDR3 nucleotides are TGTGCCAGCAGTTTCTCCGGGACAGGCGGCTACACCTTC.

The chain carries TRBV11-2 and TRBJ2-2; a weak D match, TRBD1 (6 bases). Looked up from germline, CDR1 is SGHAT and CDR2 is FQNNGV. The CDR3 has 15 amino acids. V was shortened by 4 bases and J by 5 bases, with 14 bases between the two germline ends. The CDR3 bases are TGTGCCAGCAGCTCGGCCGGGACAAGGACCGGGGAGCTGTTTTTT. Translating it yields CASSSAGTRTGELFF.

The CDR3 sequence: CASSLSGTFNTGELFF. The CDR3 DNA follows: TGTGCCAGCAGCTTATCAGGGACTTTCAACACCGGGGAGCTGTTTTTT. The J gene is TRBJ2-2, the V gene TRBV7-9; D perhaps matches TRBD2 (6 bases). Germline V lookup: CDR1 SEHNR, CDR2 FQNEAQ (reference sequence). Trimming removed 2 bases from V and 2 bases from J, with 12 bases in between. This CDR3 has 16 amino acids.

The V and J genes are TRBV11-2 and TRBJ2-7; D unclear. The V and J ends lost 1 base and 6 bases respectively, with 16 bases between them. The CDR3 loop spans 15 amino acids. CDR1 is SGHAT, CDR2 FQNNGV, per germline. The CDR3 DNA follows: TGTGCCAGCAGCTTAGGTAGGCAGGCCGCCGGCGAGCAGTACTTC. Its translation: CASSLGRQAAGEQYF.

The chain carries TRBV7-6 and TRBJ1-4; the D gene is possibly TRBD1 (5 bases). Germline V gene sequence: CDR1 SGHVS, CDR2 FNYEAQ. This CDR3 spans 14 amino acids. V lost 5 bases and J 1 base, leaving 8 bases between the germline ends. DNA of the CDR3: TGTGCCAGCAGCCGCAGGGTAACTAATGAAAAACTGTTTTTT. Amino acids: CASSRRVTNEKLFF. The full variable domain, its missing parts supplied by reference TRBV7-6 and TRBJ1-4, is GAGVSQSPRYKVTKRGQDVALRCDPISGHVSLYWYRQALGQGPEFLTYFNYEAQQDKSGLPNDRFSAERPEGSISTLTIQRTEQRDSAMYRCASSRRVTNEKLFFGSGTQLSVL.

As regards this clone: The junction and the germline gene differ at one end; a read error may be behind it. The J gene is TRBJ1-2, the V gene TRBV10-2, with TRBD1 matching 7 bases. Germline V gene sequence: CDR1 WSHSY, CDR2 SAAADI. The CDR3 length is 13 residues. The CDR3 spells CASSPGTAITEAF. In DNA form, the CDR3 reads TGCGCCAGCAGCCCCGGGACAGCAATCACAGAGGCCTTC.

This sequence joins TRBV2 and TRBJ1-3; TRBD1 might be the D (6 bases). The ends were cut back, 3 bases at V and 0 bases at J, with 9 bases in the middle. CDR1 is SNHLY and CDR2 is FYNNEI in the germline V gene. This CDR3 is 15 amino acids long. The CDR3 nucleotides are TGTGCCAGCAGTGAGGGACAATTCTCTGGAAACACCATATATTTT. Amino acid sequence: CASSEGQFSGNTIYF.

This clone rates as medium-sized (0.01 to 0.1%). The chain couples TRBV7-2 to TRBJ2-1, with D maybe TRBD2 (5 bases). CDR1 and CDR2 from the germline V gene are SGHTA and FQGNSA. Between the trimmed V and J ends, which lost 3 bases and 8 bases, there was a span of 17 bases. This CDR3 is 15 amino acids long. The CDR3 DNA follows: TGTGCCAGCAGCTTTAGTTCTAGCCGCCATCATGAGCAGTTCTTC. Protein product: CASSFSSSRHHEQFF.

DNA of the CDR3: TGTGCCAGCTCACCATCCGGGGACAGCTCCTACGAGCAGTACTTC. Translating it yields CASSPSGDSSYEQYF. The chain recombines TRBV18 with TRBJ2-7, with 7 bases that match TRBD1. CDR1 is KGHSH and CDR2 is LQKENI in the germline V gene. The CDR3 contains 15 residues. With 2 bases clipped from V and 0 bases from J, the junction kept 4 bases outside the gene matches.

This clone was detected once. This chain links TRBV6-6 with TRBJ2-3; D is perhaps TRBD1 (6 bases). CDR1 is MNHNY, CDR2 SVGAGI, per germline (reference sequence). This CDR3 spans 14 amino acids. V dropped 0 bases and J dropped 7 bases, with 11 bases sitting between them. The CDR3 region has the DNA TGTGCCAGCAGTTACTCGGGGGCTGGAAATACGCAGTATTTT. It specifies CASSYSGAGNTQYF.

This chain uses TRBV7-9 with TRBJ2-5; D gene uncertain. V was clipped by 5 bases and J by 4 bases, with 8 bases between them. CDR1 and CDR2 from the germline V gene are SEHNR and FQNEAQ (reference sequence). The CDR3 spans 12 residues. In DNA form, the CDR3 reads TGTGCCAGCAGCCTGACTCCAGAGACCCAGTACTTC. Amino acid sequence: CASSLTPETQYF.

V is TRBV5-6 and J is TRBJ1-1; D gene unclear. CDR1 is SGHDT and CDR2 is YYEEEE in the germline V gene. The CDR3 runs to 14 residues. The V gene lost 4 bases and the J gene lost 2 bases, with 12 bases spanning the gap. CDR3 DNA sequence: TGTGCCAGCAGCACCGGGTCAAGAAACACTGAAGCTTTCTTT. The encoded protein is CASSTGSRNTEAFF.

V gene TRBV3-1 (or the pseudogene TRBV3-2) combines with J gene TRBJ2-5, with 14 bases matching TRBD2. The V segment lost 4 bases and the J segment 4 bases; nucleotides outside the gene matches: 2. CDR1 LGHDT and CDR2 YNNKEL come from the germline V gene (reference sequence). The CDR3 is 15 residues long. The CDR3 region has the DNA TGTGCCAGCAGCCCCGGGACTAGCGGGGGAGAGACCCAGTACTTC. Translating it yields CASSPGTSGGETQYF.

The chain has TRBV7-9 and TRBJ1-5; 8 bases agree with TRBD1. Trimming removed 5 bases from V and 7 bases from J; junction bases left unmatched: 10. Germline V gene lookup returns CDR1 SEHNR and CDR2 FQNEAQ (reference sequence). The CDR3 is 15 residues long. As DNA, the CDR3 is TGTGCCAGCAGCAAAATAGGACAGGGACCCCAGCCCCAGCATTTT. Translating it yields CASSKIGQGPQPQHF.

This chain joins TRBV5-4 and TRBJ2-7; the D gene is possibly TRBD1 (6 bases). The germline CDR1 and CDR2 sequences are SGHNT and YYREEE (reference sequence). CDR3 length: 14 residues. V shed 3 bases and J shed 4 bases, with 14 bases lying between them. CDR3 coding DNA: TGTGCCAGCAGCTCGAGGGGGTTGCGGTACGAGCAGTACTTC. Protein: CASSSRGLRYEQYF. Variable domain in full (rest from reference TRBV5-4 and TRBJ2-7): ETGVTQSPTHLIKTRGQQVTLRCSSQSGHNTVSWYQQALGQGPQFIFQYYREEENGRGNFPPRFSGLQFPNYSSELNVNALELDDSALYLCASSSRGLRYEQYFGPGTRLTVT.

The rearrangement uses TRBV3-1 (or the pseudogene TRBV3-2) and TRBJ2-2; 14 positions match TRBD2. Germline CDR1 is LGHDT and CDR2 is YNNKEL (reference sequence). This CDR3 has 18 amino acids. V trimming: 3 bases; J trimming: 7 bases; junction bases outside the gene matches: 10. This chain's CDR3 is CASSQATSGGAGGGELFF. The CDR3 coding sequence is TGTGCCAGCAGCCAGGCGACTAGCGGGGGGGCAGGAGGCGGGGAGCTGTTTTTT.

The chain uses TRBV5-6 and TRBJ2-1; 12 bases fit TRBD2. CDR1 SGHDT and CDR2 YYEEEE come from the germline V gene. V trimming: 4 bases; J trimming: 3 bases; junction bases outside the gene matches: 8. CDR3 length: 17 amino acids. CDR3: CASSPKALAGGYNEQFF. The CDR3, as DNA: TGTGCCAGCAGCCCGAAGGCACTAGCGGGGGGCTACAATGAGCAGTTCTTC.

The chain employs TRBV27 and TRBJ2-7, with 11 bases fitting TRBD2. CDR3 length equals 14 residues. Germline-derived CDR1 and CDR2 are MNHEY and SMNVEV (reference sequence). The V segment lost 8 bases and the J segment 2 bases; nucleotides outside the gene matches: 5. This chain's CDR3 is CASGIAGGTYEQYF. Written as DNA, the CDR3 is TGTGCCAGCGGAATAGCGGGGGGGACCTACGAGCAGTACTTC.